A single sample is the source of the 17 T cell receptor beta chains below, sequenced in a study of control samples from healthy donors and cancer patients. Repertoires were generated with immunoSEQ multiplex PCR, while TCRdb's copy carries only in-frame clones and drops some. The data contain approximately 100,000 clones, 90% of them seen just once; the ten biggest clones take up more than 3.5%. Sequenced input: blood. Receptors were obtained from a human donor in good health. The donor label of this sample is uncertain.

The CDR3 is CASSLVLGGRTGELFF. In DNA form, the CDR3 reads TGTGCCAGCAGCTTAGTTCTGGGGGGCCGTACCGGGGAGCTGTTTTTT. The V and J genes are TRBV7-9 and TRBJ2-2, with D perhaps assigned TRBD1 or TRBD2 (6 bases each). Germline V CDR1 and CDR2: SEHNR, FQNEAQ (reference sequence). V was trimmed by 1 base and J by 5 bases, leaving 14 bases between them. The length of the CDR3 is 16 residues.

The chain recombines TRBV27 with TRBJ2-7; TRBD1 matches 7 bases. This CDR3 is 15 amino acids long. The V and J ends lost 5 bases and 0 bases, in that order; junction bases with no gene match: 7. The V gene's germline CDR1 is MNHEY and CDR2 SMNVEV (reference sequence). The CDR3 reads CASSRRDRISYEQYF. DNA of the CDR3: TGTGCCAGCAGTCGACGGGACAGAATCTCCTACGAGCAGTACTTC.

The chain uses TRBV7-3 and TRBJ1-1, with D unresolved. In germline, CDR1 is SGHTA, CDR2 FQGTGA. Trimming removed 5 bases from V and 1 base from J, with 14 bases in between. This CDR3 contains 15 residues. The CDR3 reads CASSLARGRNTEAFF. Here the CDR3 DNA reads TGTGCCAGCAGCCTAGCGCGAGGAAGGAACACTGAAGCTTTCTTT. Supplemented by reference TRBV7-3 and TRBJ1-1, the full variable domain reads GAGVSQTPSNKVTEKGKYVELRCDPISGHTALYWYRQSLGQGPEFLIYFQGTGAADDSGLPNDRFFAVRPEGSVSTLKIQRTERGDSAVYLCASSLARGRNTEAFFGQGTRLTVV.

The chain carries TRBV24-1 and TRBJ2-2; D is unclear. CDR1 and CDR2 from the germline V gene are KGHDR and SFDVKD. V was shortened by 0 bases and J by 7 bases, with 8 bases between the two germline ends. CDR3 length: 14 amino acids. The CDR3: CATSDLDPRGELFF. Here the CDR3 DNA reads TGTGCCACCAGTGATTTGGACCCTCGCGGGGAGCTGTTTTTT.

The CDR3 here is CASRPPRGGAGGYTF. In DNA form, the CDR3 reads TGTGCCAGCAGGCCACCTCGGGGAGGGGCAGGTGGCTACACCTTC. V is TRBV28 and J is TRBJ1-2, with D possibly matching TRBD1 (5 bases). This CDR3 region has 15 residues. Germline V gives CDR1 MDHEN, CDR2 SYDVKM. With 6 bases removed from V and 7 bases from J, the gap between germline ends came to 21 bases.

This chain links TRBV5-1 with TRBJ2-7; D ambiguous. The germline V and J ends were trimmed by 0 bases and 6 bases, with 7 bases remaining between them. Germline V gene data show CDR1 as SGHRS and CDR2 as YFSETQ. This CDR3 is built from 12 residues. The CDR3 region is CASSLEGSEQYV. As DNA, the CDR3 is TGCGCCAGCAGCTTGGAAGGTAGCGAGCAGTACGTC.

The chain uses TRBV28 and TRBJ2-3; TRBD1 agrees at 8 bases. Trimming at V came to 2 bases and at J to 1 base, leaving 5 bases not matched to a gene. CDR1 is MDHEN and CDR2 is SYDVKM in the germline V gene. CDR3 length: 16 residues. CDR3 sequence: CASSLPIQGGTDTQYF. The CDR3 DNA sequence: TGTGCCAGCAGTTTACCAATACAGGGGGGCACAGATACGCAGTATTTT.

The chain has TRBV7-9 and TRBJ2-7; D is unclear. Trimming removed 8 bases at V and 3 bases at J, with 32 bases between. Germline loops: CDR1 SEHNR, CDR2 FQNEAQ (reference sequence). CDR3 size: 19 residues. CDR3 loop: CASLFSLNPSTSGIYEQYF. The DNA for the CDR3 is TGTGCCAGCCTGTTTTCCCTTAATCCATCGACATCTGGGATCTACGAGCAGTACTTC.

This CDR3 is CASSDSTWTEPDSNQPQHF. The CDR3 region has the DNA TGCGCCAGCAGTGACTCGACCTGGACAGAACCGGATAGCAATCAGCCCCAGCATTTT. The rearrangement joins TRBV10-1 to TRBJ1-5, with D perhaps TRBD1 (6 bases). The CDR3 totals 19 residues. Germline values: CDR1 WNHNN, CDR2 SYGVQD (reference sequence). V gave up 3 bases and J gave up 0 bases, with 21 bases separating them.

This clone was observed a few times. This chain links TRBV19 with TRBJ1-2, with TRBD1 matching over 10 bases. Germline lookup yields CDR1 LNHDA and CDR2 SQIVND (reference sequence). The trim removed 5 bases at V and 8 bases at J, leaving 8 bases unmatched. CDR3 length equals 14 residues. The CDR3 bases are TGTGCCAGTAGTGCAGGGGACAGGGGACAGGGCTACACCTTC. This translates into CASSAGDRGQGYTF.

The chain recombines TRBV11-2 with TRBJ1-1, with D hard to call. The CDR3 loop spans 13 amino acids. V lost 5 bases to trimming and J lost 1 base, with 8 bases between them. Germline V lookup: CDR1 SGHAT, CDR2 FQNNGV. The CDR3 loop reads CASSPGSNTEAFF. The CDR3 DNA reads as TGTGCCAGCAGCCCGGGATCGAACACTGAAGCTTTCTTT. The complete variable domain, with remaining parts taken from reference TRBV11-2 and TRBJ1-1, reads EAGVAQSPRYKIIEKRQSVAFWCNPISGHATLYWYQQILGQGPKLLIQFQNNGVVDDSQLPKDRFSAERLKGVDSTLKIQPAKLEDSAVYLCASSPGSNTEAFFGQGTRLTVV.

Here the CDR3 DNA reads TGTGCCAGCAGCTTAACTTCAGGTCCCTACGAGCAGTACGTC. Translated: CASSLTSGPYEQYV. The genes are TRBV11-2 and TRBJ2-7; D gene ambiguous. Germline V gives CDR1 SGHAT, CDR2 FQNNGV. The length of the CDR3 is 14 residues. Trimming cost V 2 bases and J 2 bases, with 10 bases left between them.

The chain has TRBV7-2 and TRBJ2-2; D possibly uses TRBD1 or TRBD2 (6 bases each). Per germline, CDR1 SGHTA and CDR2 FQGNSA. The CDR3 extends over 18 amino acids. V lost 5 bases and J 0 bases, leaving 19 bases between the germline ends. The CDR3 bases are TGTGCCAGCAGCCGGGCGGGAATGACAGGATCGAACACCGGGGAGCTGTTTTTT. Amino acid sequence: CASSRAGMTGSNTGELFF.

The table lists this clone with a few counts. The gene calls are TRBV19 and TRBJ2-1, with D maybe TRBD1 (6 bases). Germline CDR1 and CDR2: LNHDA and SQIVND (reference sequence). This CDR3 contains 15 residues. Trimming cost V 4 bases and J 6 bases, with 16 bases left between them. The CDR3 DNA reads as TGTGCCAGTAGTACAGGGGTAGAATGGGGCAATGAGCAGTTCTTC. Residues: CASSTGVEWGNEQFF.

The chain couples TRBV3-1 (or the pseudogene TRBV3-2) to TRBJ1-6, with unresolved D. The CDR3 extends over 14 amino acids. Trimming shortened V by 6 bases and J by 9 bases, and 15 bases separated the two germline ends. Germline V gives CDR1 LGHDT, CDR2 YNNKEL (reference sequence). CDR3 sequence reads: CASSFNPLGSPLHF. The DNA of the CDR3 is TGTGCCAGCAGTTTTAACCCGTTGGGTTCACCCCTCCACTTT.

This clone was seen a handful of times. The V gene is TRBV9, the J gene TRBJ1-5; no clear D. The CDR3 runs to 15 residues. Germline CDR1 and CDR2: SGDLS and YYNGEE. Deletions cut 4 bases from V and 0 bases from J, with 11 bases between. DNA of the CDR3: TGTGCCAGCAGCTCAGGACTCAATAGCAATCAGCCCCAGCATTTT. This translates into CASSSGLNSNQPQHF.

The chain joins TRBV29-1 to TRBJ2-3; tentative D call: TRBD2 (6 bases). CDR1 and CDR2 (germline): SQVTM, ANQGSEA. The CDR3 has 14 residues. The V gene lost 4 bases and the J gene lost 5 bases, with 16 bases spanning the gap. The CDR3 nucleotides read TGCAGCGTTGTCGTACAGATCGGGGGAGATACGCAGTATTTT. This sequence encodes CSVVVQIGGDTQYF.